This entry features one T cell receptor beta chain sequence. Antigen unknown. The CDR3 runs 16 residues. Trimming took 5 bases from V and 3 from J; bases not matched to a gene: 13. From germline, CDR1 is MNHEY and CDR2 SVGEGT. The sample comes from a study of response to subunit inactivated influenza vaccine. Using its own MiXCR run on the RT-PCR reads, TCRdb lists one record per CDR3 protein. The sample shows hundreds of thousands of distinct CDR3 sequences, about an eighth of them seen only once. General study points: A suggestion made by the authors is that each seasonal influenza vaccination recruits few new T cells.

Material: PBMCs from blood, obtained on the day of vaccination. The sequence came from a man in his forties or fifties who received an inactivated influenza vaccine. The rearrangement joins TRBV6-2 or TRBV6-3 to TRBJ2-7; 7 nucleotides match TRBD1. CDR3 region: CASSRSSGQTNYEQYF. The CDR3 DNA reads TGTGCCAGCAGTAGGTCGTCGGGACAGACAAACTACGAGCAGTACTTC.